The clone carrying this TCR beta chain showed up many times. The record originates from a study of naive and memory T cell subsets. Two oligonucleotides, mixed equimolar, formed the beta constant-region primer covering TRBC1 and TRBC2. TCRdb redid the calling of the UMI-ligation and nested PCR reads with MiXCR, one entry per CDR3 protein. The sample holds about 90,000 distinct CDR3 sequences, 6% to 7.5% seen once. This CDR3 has 17 amino acids. The germline V gene has CDR1 LGHNA and CDR2 YNFKEQ. V lost 1 base, J lost 2 bases, and 10 bases stayed unmatched. V usage is TRBV4-2 and J usage is TRBJ2-7; 8 positions agree with TRBD1. The source is a human donor in good health. The material sequenced was central memory CD4+ T cells from blood. CDR3 bases: TGTGCCAGCAGCCAAGGTCCTGGCGGACAGGGACCCTACGAGCAGTACTTC. Residues: CASSQGPGGQGPYEQYF.